Following are 28 T cell receptor beta chains from one sample sequenced in a study of cytomegalovirus exposure and HLA in healthy donors. The PCR ran on 60 Vbeta and 13 Jbeta primers. Data came from immunoSEQ multiplex PCR; TCRdb stores just in-frame clones and leaves some out. Reported are 170,000 or so clones; the ten largest clones contain around 1.9%. The material sequenced was PBMCs. Receptors were obtained from a man in his thirties or forties in good health and CMV-seronegative.

This sequence joins TRBV30 and TRBJ2-7; 10 nucleotides agree with TRBD2. Germline CDR1 is GTSNPN and CDR2 is SVGIG (reference sequence). CDR3 size: 12 residues. J was trimmed by 9 bases and V by 4 bases; bases with no gene match: 6. Written as DNA, the CDR3 is TGTGCCTGGACTAGCGGGAGCCACGGGCAGTACTTC. This gives the protein CAWTSGSHGQYF.

V gene TRBV4-3 combines with J gene TRBJ1-2; 10 nucleotides line up with TRBD1. CDR1 is LGHNA, CDR2 YSLEER, per germline. With 6 bases clipped from V and 5 bases from J, the junction kept 3 bases outside the gene matches. This CDR3 is built from 13 residues. The CDR3: CASRQGQGYGYTF. The DNA of the CDR3 is TGCGCCAGCAGACAGGGACAGGGGTATGGCTACACCTTC.

The J gene is TRBJ1-6, the V gene TRBV27; 9 bases match TRBD1. The CDR3 is 15 residues long. V gave up 6 bases and J gave up 7 bases; unmatched junction bases: 7. Germline V gives CDR1 MNHEY, CDR2 SMNVEV (reference sequence). CDR3 sequence reads: CASSLMTGGNSPLHF. The CDR3 region has the DNA TGTGCCAGCAGCCTAATGACAGGGGGAAATTCACCCCTCCACTTT.

This chain uses TRBV10-3 with TRBJ2-7, with 9 bases lining up with TRBD2. This CDR3 comprises 15 residues. The V and J ends lost 3 bases and 5 bases, in that order; junction bases with no gene match: 8. CDR1 is ENHRY and CDR2 is SYGVKD in the germline V gene. The CDR3 sequence: CAISDRSGRVDEQYF. The CDR3 nucleotides are TGTGCCATCAGTGACCGTAGCGGGAGAGTCGACGAGCAGTACTTC.

The rearrangement uses TRBV7-9 and TRBJ1-3; 9 bases map to TRBD1. The length of the CDR3 is 16 residues. With V trimmed by 5 bases and J by 12 bases, 17 bases remained unmatched. The germline V gene has CDR1 SEHNR and CDR2 FQNEAQ (reference sequence). The CDR3 spells CASSPPPRDRVVGIYF. CDR3 sequence (DNA): TGTGCCAGCAGCCCACCCCCCCGGGACAGGGTAGTCGGCATATATTTT.

The chain combines TRBV6-5 with TRBJ2-5, with a possible D match to TRBD1 (6 bases). The length of the CDR3 is 16 residues. The germline V gene has CDR1 MNHEY and CDR2 SVGAGI. Between the trimmed V and J ends, which lost 2 bases and 4 bases, there was a span of 17 bases. The CDR3 region has the DNA TGTGCCAGCAGTTACACAGGGATAGGCATTGGAGAGACCCAGTACTTC. Translation gives CASSYTGIGIGETQYF.

The chain combines TRBV19 with TRBJ2-7, with 8 nucleotides matching TRBD2. From germline, CDR1 is LNHDA and CDR2 SQIVND (reference sequence). V was clipped by 3 bases and J by 4 bases; unmatched bases: 5. This CDR3 contains 14 residues. The CDR3: CASSIVAGRYEQYF. The CDR3 DNA is TGTGCCAGTAGTATCGTAGCGGGGCGGTACGAGCAGTACTTC.

The chain joins TRBV5-1 to TRBJ2-3; D is perhaps TRBD1 (5 bases). Looked up from germline, CDR1 is SGHRS and CDR2 is YFSETQ. V lost 0 bases, J lost 3 bases, and 8 bases lay in between. This CDR3 spans 14 amino acids. DNA for the CDR3: TGCGCCAGCAGCTTGGAAGGGGTAACAGATACGCAGTATTTT. Protein product: CASSLEGVTDTQYF.

This sequence joins TRBV27 and TRBJ1-1; TRBD1 matches at 8 bases. The germline V gene has CDR1 MNHEY and CDR2 SMNVEV (reference sequence). The CDR3 has 16 residues. The ends lost 6 bases at V and 1 base at J; junction bases unmatched: 10. CDR3 amino acids: CASSLDRDRRNTEAFF. The CDR3 DNA is TGTGCCAGCAGCTTAGACCGGGACAGGAGGAACACTGAAGCTTTCTTT.

The genes are TRBV7-9 and TRBJ1-5, with a tentative D call TRBD1 (5 bases). This CDR3 contains 18 residues. CDR1 and CDR2 from the germline V gene are SEHNR and FQNEAQ (reference sequence). V lost 4 bases and J 0 bases, leaving 19 bases between the germline ends. The CDR3 DNA sequence: TGTGCCAGCAGCTCCTCGAAGGGGCGGAGACATAGCAATCAGCCCCAGCATTTT. This translates into CASSSSKGRRHSNQPQHF.

The V and J genes are TRBV5-4 and TRBJ1-6; TRBD1 aligns across 10 bases. CDR3 size: 16 residues. J was trimmed by 9 bases and V by 4 bases; bases with no gene match: 10. From germline, CDR1 is SGHNT and CDR2 YYREEE (reference sequence). The CDR3 is CASSRTGGGYGSPLHF. CDR3 nucleotides: TGTGCCAGCAGCCGGACAGGGGGAGGGTATGGTTCACCCCTCCACTTT.

This rearrangement joins TRBV19 to TRBJ2-7; TRBD1 agrees at 8 bases. Germline V lookup: CDR1 LNHDA, CDR2 SQIVND (reference sequence). The CDR3 runs to 14 residues. Trimming at V came to 5 bases and at J to 3 bases, leaving 6 bases not matched to a gene. The CDR3 region is CASSARQGFYEQYF. CDR3 DNA sequence: TGTGCCAGTAGTGCTCGACAGGGGTTCTACGAGCAGTACTTC.

DNA of the CDR3: TGTGCCTGGAGTCCAACGGATTCACCCCTCCACTTT. Protein sequence: CAWSPTDSPLHF. The J gene is TRBJ1-6, the V gene TRBV30; no clear D gene. The CDR3 length is 12 residues. V was pared by 2 bases and J by 8 bases, with 7 bases between. From germline, CDR1 is GTSNPN and CDR2 SVGIG (reference sequence).

To note about this clone: Other DNA sequences in this sample translate to the same CDR3. CDR3 in DNA: TGTGCCTGGAGTGTAGGGACAGGGCGCTACGAGCAGTACTTC. It specifies CAWSVGTGRYEQYF. The rearrangement links TRBV30 to TRBJ2-7; 9 bases align to TRBD1. V lost 0 bases and J lost 3; bases outside the gene matches: 3. In germline, CDR1 is GTSNPN, CDR2 SVGIG (reference sequence). The CDR3 sequence is 14 residues long. The full variable domain, its missing parts supplied by reference TRBV30 and TRBJ2-7, is SQTIHQWPATLVQPVGSPLSLECTVEGTSNPNLYWYRQAAGRGLQLLFYSVGIGQISSEVPQNLSASRPQDRQFILSSKKLLLSDSGFYLCAWSVGTGRYEQYFGPGTRLTVT.

This sequence joins TRBV7-9 and TRBJ2-7; TRBD1 matches at 7 bases. V gave up 2 bases and J gave up 7 bases; unmatched junction bases: 5. Germline CDR1 SEHNR, CDR2 FQNEAQ (reference sequence). The CDR3 has 13 amino acids. CDR3 DNA: TGTGCCAGCAGCTTAAGAAGGGGACAGGAGCAGTACTTC. The encoded protein is CASSLRRGQEQYF.

The rearrangement uses TRBV6-1 and TRBJ1-5, with D hard to call. The CDR3 is 14 amino acids. V lost 7 bases to trimming and J lost 6 bases, with 16 bases between them. Germline CDR1 is MNHNS and CDR2 is SASEGT. CDR3 in DNA: TGTGCCAGCACGACCAACTATAGGAGTCAGCCCCAGCATTTT. Encoded protein: CASTTNYRSQPQHF.

CDR3 residues: CASSEQGVRQPQHF. CDR3 DNA: TGTGCCAGCAGTGAACAAGGGGTCCGGCAGCCCCAGCATTTT. The V call is TRBV6-1, the J call TRBJ1-5, with D perhaps TRBD1 (5 bases). Germline lookup yields CDR1 MNHNS and CDR2 SASEGT. The V end was cut by 2 bases, the J end by 7 bases, with 12 bases between. CDR3 length: 14 amino acids.

This chain connects TRBV4-2 to TRBJ1-2; D may be TRBD1 (6 bases). The ends were cut back, 0 bases at V and 4 bases at J, with 15 bases in the middle. This CDR3 spans 16 amino acids. The germline V gene has CDR1 LGHNA and CDR2 YNFKEQ. DNA for the CDR3: TGTGCCAGCAGCCAAGAGCAGGGGCCACGCTCCTATGGCTACACCTTC. Its protein product is CASSQEQGPRSYGYTF.

This chain connects TRBV5-4 to TRBJ2-2, with TRBD2 as a possible D gene (7 bases). The CDR3 runs 15 residues. CDR1 and CDR2 from the germline V gene are SGHNT and YYREEE (reference sequence). Trimming pared 2 bases from V and 6 bases from J, leaving 14 bases between. The CDR3 DNA reads as TGTGCCAGCAGCTTAGGGGGGGGTCTCTCCGGGGAGCTGTTTTTT. This codes for CASSLGGGLSGELFF.

This chain joins TRBV5-1 and TRBJ2-7, with 7 bases that match TRBD1. V dropped 4 bases and J dropped 1; count of bases not matched to a gene: 8. CDR1 is SGHRS and CDR2 is YFSETQ in the germline V gene. The CDR3 extends over 15 amino acids. CDR3 nucleotides: TGCGCCAGCAGCGGGCCGGGACAGTTATCCTACGAGCAGTACTTC. This codes for CASSGPGQLSYEQYF.

The chain combines TRBV30 with TRBJ1-1; TRBD1 agrees at 7 bases. The length of the CDR3 is 13 residues. Germline V gives CDR1 GTSNPN, CDR2 SVGIG (reference sequence). V lost 3 bases, J lost 3 bases, and 4 bases stayed unmatched. The CDR3 sequence: CAWRGQGDTEAFF. Written as DNA, the CDR3 is TGTGCCTGGAGAGGTCAGGGGGACACTGAAGCTTTCTTT. Variable domain in full (rest from reference TRBV30 and TRBJ1-1): SQTIHQWPATLVQPVGSPLSLECTVEGTSNPNLYWYRQAAGRGLQLLFYSVGIGQISSEVPQNLSASRPQDRQFILSSKKLLLSDSGFYLCAWRGQGDTEAFFGQGTRLTVV.

The chain couples TRBV7-2 to TRBJ1-5; maybe TRBD1 (5 bases). This CDR3 spans 13 amino acids. Germline V gene data show CDR1 as SGHTA and CDR2 as FQGNSA. V lost 5 bases, J lost 3 bases, and 8 bases lay in between. The CDR3 DNA is TGTGCCAGCAGCGTTGGGGCCAATCAGCCCCAGCATTTT. Encoded protein: CASSVGANQPQHF.

The chain carries TRBV5-1 and TRBJ2-7; possible D gene TRBD1, 5 bases. This CDR3 is 13 amino acids long. Trimming stripped 0 bases from V and 4 bases from J, with 8 bases between. The germline CDR1 and CDR2 sequences are SGHRS and YFSETQ. CDR3 protein: CASSLEQEYEQYF. The DNA for the CDR3 is TGCGCCAGCAGCTTGGAACAGGAGTACGAGCAGTACTTC.

V gene TRBV5-8 combines with J gene TRBJ1-5, with TRBD1 matching over 8 bases. V shed 4 bases and J 7 bases; nucleotides not matched to a gene: 4. The germline V gene encodes CDR1 SGHTS and CDR2 YDEGEE. The CDR3 runs to 13 residues. The CDR3 loop reads CASSHRGEQPQHF. CDR3 DNA sequence: TGTGCCAGCAGCCACAGGGGGGAGCAGCCCCAGCATTTT.

This chain uses TRBV5-4 with TRBJ2-1; TRBD2 matches at 11 bases. The germline gives CDR1 SGHNT, CDR2 YYREEE (reference sequence). This CDR3 region has 15 residues. V gave up 0 bases and J gave up 7 bases; unmatched junction bases: 3. CDR3 residues: CASSLVAGGRNEQFF. The CDR3 DNA reads as TGTGCCAGCAGCTTGGTAGCGGGAGGGCGGAATGAGCAGTTCTTC.

The chain recombines TRBV4-1 with TRBJ1-5; 8 positions agree with TRBD1. The germline V gene encodes CDR1 MGHRA and CDR2 YSYEKL. The CDR3 has 16 residues. Trimming at V came to 3 bases and at J to 4 bases, leaving 8 bases not matched to a gene. CDR3 sequence: CASSHPSGQGNQPQHF. As DNA, the CDR3 is TGCGCCAGCAGCCACCCCTCCGGACAGGGAAATCAGCCCCAGCATTTT.

J is TRBJ2-1 and V is TRBV6-5; 7 positions match TRBD2. CDR3 length: 13 amino acids. Trimming removed 7 bases from V and 8 bases from J; junction bases left unmatched: 8. Germline CDR1 is MNHEY and CDR2 is SVGAGI. CDR3 sequence reads: CASNRLGRDEQFF. Here the CDR3 DNA reads TGTGCCAGCAATCGACTAGGGAGGGATGAGCAGTTCTTC.

The chain employs TRBV28 and TRBJ1-5; no clear D. Trimming took 8 bases from V and 5 from J, leaving 25 bases between them. Germline CDR1 is MDHEN and CDR2 is SYDVKM. The CDR3 totals 17 residues. CDR3 DNA: TGTGCCAGCGGTGTAACAGCCGCTCTTGCCCCCTATCAGCCCCAGCATTTT. Translation gives CASGVTAALAPYQPQHF.